Following are 15 T cell receptor beta chains from one sample sequenced in a study of early T cells in non-severe SARS-CoV-2 infection (dated by TCRdb to the early 2020s). The library was generated by 5' RACE. Sequenced using a NextSeq 500. The public reads were quality trimmed at Q25 with fastp and then assembled into clones with MiXCR by TCRdb, keeping productive beta chains. When rows share a CDR3 protein, they turn into one entry using the most common DNA and genes. Within this sample are 100,000 or so distinct CDR3 sequences, with under 15% of them counted one time only. The biggest ten clones account for 6% to 7.5% of the sample. The specimen was whole blood. All receptors come from an adult who was a healthcare worker with PCR-confirmed SARS-CoV-2 infection or an uninfected control (not recorded which).

This clonotype was seen more than once but under ten times. The rearrangement uses TRBV11-2 and TRBJ2-6, with D perhaps TRBD1 (5 bases). V was cut by 1 base and J by 2 bases, with 9 bases left in between. CDR3 length: 16 amino acids. Looked up from germline, CDR1 is SGHAT and CDR2 is FQNNGV. This CDR3 is CASSLVARAGANVLTF. The CDR3 nucleotides read TGTGCCAGCAGCTTAGTAGCCAGGGCTGGGGCCAACGTCCTGACTTTC.

This clonotype was seen repeatedly, ten times or more. This sequence joins TRBV20-1 and TRBJ2-1, with 9 positions matching TRBD2. From germline, CDR1 is DFQATT and CDR2 SNEGSKA (reference sequence). Trimming at V came to 1 base and at J to 5 bases, leaving 6 bases not matched to a gene. The CDR3 extends over 15 amino acids. The CDR3 loop is CSARGGRASDNEQFF. The CDR3 nucleotides are TGCAGTGCTAGAGGCGGGAGGGCCTCTGACAATGAGCAGTTCTTC.

This clonotype was counted many times. V gene TRBV5-6 combines with J gene TRBJ1-4; D remains unclear. The CDR3 is made up of 14 amino acids. The germline gives CDR1 SGHDT, CDR2 YYEEEE. V lost 2 bases, J lost 5 bases, and 10 bases lay in between. This CDR3 is CASSFGFVNEKLFF. Written as DNA, the CDR3 is TGTGCCAGCAGCTTCGGGTTTGTGAATGAAAAACTGTTTTTT.

This clonotype occurred many times. The chain recombines TRBV27 with TRBJ2-7; 8 nucleotides line up with TRBD2. The V and J ends lost 5 bases and 3 bases, in that order; junction bases with no gene match: 12. The germline gives CDR1 MNHEY, CDR2 SMNVEV (reference sequence). This CDR3 has 16 residues. CDR3 in DNA: TGTGCCAGCAGTACCTCAACTAGCGGAAAAGTCTACGAGCAGTACTTC. It encodes CASSTSTSGKVYEQYF.

Many counts were recorded for this clonotype. DNA of the CDR3: TGTGCCAGCAGCTTGAGGGACAGCGGCGCCGGCTACACCTTC. Its protein product is CASSLRDSGAGYTF. The chain recombines TRBV5-6 with TRBJ1-2; 7 bases agree with TRBD1. Trimming cost V 1 base and J 8 bases; bases outside gene matches: 8. The germline CDR1 and CDR2 sequences are SGHDT and YYEEEE. The CDR3 sequence is 14 residues long.

This clonotype turned up a few times. The chain links TRBV28 to TRBJ2-1; TRBD2 matches at 15 bases. The V gene's germline CDR1 is MDHEN and CDR2 SYDVKM. This CDR3 is built from 16 residues. The ends lost 8 bases at V and 3 bases at J; junction bases unmatched: 5. CDR3: CASGLAGGHIYNEQFF. DNA of the CDR3: TGTGCCAGCGGACTAGCGGGAGGGCATATCTACAATGAGCAGTTCTTC.

The table lists this clonotype with a few counts. This sequence joins TRBV7-9 and TRBJ1-4; D gene ambiguous. The CDR3 consists of 17 residues. Germline V gene sequence: CDR1 SEHNR, CDR2 FQNEAQ (reference sequence). V was cut by 1 base and J by 0 bases, with 12 bases left in between. The CDR3 DNA sequence: TGTGCCAGCAGCTTAGGCCCCCCGATTGCAACTAATGAAAAACTGTTTTTT. The encoded protein is CASSLGPPIATNEKLFF.

The chain combines TRBV10-3 with TRBJ1-1; the D is unclear. V lost 3 bases to trimming and J lost 4 bases, with 12 bases between them. This CDR3 is 14 amino acids long. Germline assignment: CDR1 ENHRY and CDR2 SYGVKD. DNA of the CDR3: TGTGCCATCAGTGAATACGGGTCGGGCACTGAAGCTTTCTTT. Protein: CAISEYGSGTEAFF.

Regarding this clonotype: A much larger clone lies a single base off, so this may be a read error. The CDR3 sequence is CAWTSSYDQYF. CDR3 nucleotide sequence: TGTGCCTGGACTAGCAGCTACGACCAGTACTTC. The rearrangement uses TRBV30 and TRBJ2-7, with D possibly being TRBD2 (5 bases). From germline, CDR1 is GTSNPN and CDR2 SVGIG (reference sequence). The CDR3 spans 11 residues.

In the case of this clonotype: Just one base apart from a much larger clone, this may be a read error. The chain employs TRBV10-3 and TRBJ1-1; D not resolved. This CDR3 has 13 amino acids. The V gene lost 2 bases and the J gene lost 6 bases, with 10 bases spanning the gap. Germline CDR1 and CDR2: ENHRY and SYGVKD. The CDR3: CAISEEGYAEAFF. The CDR3 DNA follows: TGTGCCATCAGTGAGGAGGGATACGCTGAAGCTTTCTTT.

This clonotype has only a few counts. The rearrangement joins TRBV7-2 to TRBJ2-3; no firm D call. Germline CDR1 and CDR2: SGHTA and FQGNSA. Trimming removed 1 base at V and 3 bases at J, with 5 bases between. The CDR3 extends over 13 amino acids. Here the CDR3 DNA reads TGTGCCAGCAGCTTAGGGCAAACAGATACGCAGTATTTT. Its protein is CASSLGQTDTQYF.

In its sample, this clonotype was seen many times. This chain joins TRBV6-5 and TRBJ2-3; TRBD2 matches 8 bases. Germline values: CDR1 MNHEY, CDR2 SVGAGI. The CDR3 length is 15 residues. J lost 0 bases, V lost 6 bases, and 5 bases had no gene match. The CDR3 reads CASSPLAGSTDTQYF. CDR3 DNA sequence: TGTGCCAGCAGCCCGCTAGCGGGTAGCACAGATACGCAGTATTTT.

V gene TRBV20-1 combines with J gene TRBJ2-3; 7 nucleotides agree with TRBD2. Germline assignment: CDR1 DFQATT and CDR2 SNEGSKA (reference sequence). With V trimmed by 6 bases and J by 4 bases, 16 bases remained unmatched. CDR3 length equals 16 residues. CDR3 sequence reads: CSASALAGVIPDTQYF. CDR3 coding DNA: TGCAGTGCCTCAGCCCTGGCGGGAGTAATTCCAGATACGCAGTATTTT.

In its sample, this clonotype was seen a few times. The chain joins TRBV5-4 to TRBJ2-1; TRBD2 matches at 11 bases. Germline V lookup: CDR1 SGHNT, CDR2 YYREEE (reference sequence). The CDR3 runs 16 residues. Unmatched junction bases numbered 6, after V lost 0 bases and J lost 7 bases. CDR3 nucleotide sequence: TGTGCCAGCAGCTTGGGTAGCGGGAGGGAGGAGAATGAGCAGTTCTTC. As protein: CASSLGSGREENEQFF.

This clonotype was counted ten times or more. V gene TRBV24-1 combines with J gene TRBJ1-6; 8 bases align to TRBD1. With V trimmed by 3 bases and J by 7 bases, 4 bases remained unmatched. Germline CDR1 and CDR2: KGHDR and SFDVKD. CDR3 length: 15 amino acids. The CDR3 nucleotides read TGTGCCACCAGTGATCCGGGACAGGCCAATTCACCCCTCCACTTT. This translates into CATSDPGQANSPLHF.